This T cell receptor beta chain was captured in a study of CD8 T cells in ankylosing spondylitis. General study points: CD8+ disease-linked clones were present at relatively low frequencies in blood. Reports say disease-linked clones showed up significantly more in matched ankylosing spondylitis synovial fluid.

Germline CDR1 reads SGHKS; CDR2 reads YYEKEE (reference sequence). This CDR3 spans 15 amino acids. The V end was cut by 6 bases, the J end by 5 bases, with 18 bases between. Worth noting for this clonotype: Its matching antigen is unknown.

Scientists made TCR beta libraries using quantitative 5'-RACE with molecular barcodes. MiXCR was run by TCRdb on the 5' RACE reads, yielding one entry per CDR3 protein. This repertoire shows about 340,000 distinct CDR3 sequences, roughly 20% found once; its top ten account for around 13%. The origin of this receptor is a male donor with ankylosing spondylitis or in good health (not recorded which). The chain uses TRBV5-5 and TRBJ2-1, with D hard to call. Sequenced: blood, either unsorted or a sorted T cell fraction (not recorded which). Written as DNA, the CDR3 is TGTGCCAGCACCCCTGTCGGGCTATTAAACAATGAGCAGTTCTTC. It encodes CASTPVGLLNNEQFF.